The present TCR beta chain was sequenced within a study of blood T cell repertoires in COVID-19. Study information: Donors in the United States, Italy and Spain gave samples during acute or convalescent COVID-19.

In this sample, this clone turned up a few times. The CDR3 contains 14 residues. Measured with immunoSEQ multiplex PCR; TCRdb has only the in-frame clones, and not every one. The sample lists about 310,000 clones; 87% were seen once. The gene calls are TRBV21-1 and TRBJ1-5; the table's D gene call, TRBD1, was not cross checked with the DNA. TRBV21-1 is described as a pseudogene. The sample consisted of peripheral blood. This clonotype was obtained from a middle-aged man with active or convalescent COVID-19. The CDR3 spells CASSKEGFGQPQHF. The CDR3 nucleotides are TGTGCCAGCAGCAAAGAGGGGTTCGGTCAGCCCCAGCATTTT.